The next 16 T cell receptor beta chains were all read from a single sample in a study of vaccination and CD4 T cells after COVID-19. Oncomine TCR Beta short-read sequencing was applied to DNA from cultured CD4+ T cells. TCRdb passed the PCR reads through MiXCR, listing each CDR3 protein once. The sample contains about 15,000 distinct CDR3 sequences, approximately 48% of which appear only once. These receptors lack a known antigen. Treatment in this sample: roughly 11-day PBMC culture with coronavirus spike peptide pools or control peptides (ViraFEST assay). The sample was CD4+ T cells from blood, cultured in vitro. These receptor sequences come from a human donor who had recovered from COVID-19.

V gene TRBV15 combines with J gene TRBJ1-1; 9 bases agree with TRBD1. The germline CDR1 and CDR2 sequences are LNHNV and YYDKDF (reference sequence). This CDR3 has 15 residues. V was pared by 0 bases and J by 2 bases, with 1 base of the junction left unmatched. CDR3 DNA: TGTGCCACCAGCAGAGAGACAGGGGGAAACACTGAAGCTTTCTTT. Translated: CATSRETGGNTEAFF.

The chain is built from TRBV20-1 and TRBJ2-7; 9 positions match TRBD2. Trimming at V came to 3 bases and at J to 3 bases, leaving 6 bases not matched to a gene. This CDR3 spans 14 amino acids. CDR1 and CDR2 from the germline V gene are DFQATT and SNEGSKA (reference sequence). The CDR3 sequence is CSASRRGGLYEQYF. The CDR3 nucleotides read TGCAGTGCTAGTAGGCGGGGGGGCCTCTACGAGCAGTACTTC.

This clonotype was counted a single time. V is TRBV20-1 and J is TRBJ1-5; D unresolved. Deletions cut 5 bases from V and 1 base from J, with 9 bases between. Germline CDR1 DFQATT, CDR2 SNEGSKA (reference sequence). CDR3 length: 13 amino acids. CDR3 coding DNA: TGCAGTGCTGAATGGGGAAGCAATCAGCCCCAGCATTTT. It specifies CSAEWGSNQPQHF.

The chain is built from TRBV11-3 and TRBJ1-1, with a possible D match to TRBD1 (6 bases). The CDR3 sequence is 13 residues long. CDR1 is SGHNT and CDR2 is YENEEA in the germline V gene. Trimming took off 5 bases at V and 3 bases at J, with 10 bases between the two ends. The CDR3 bases are TGTGCCAGCAGCCGGGACAAATACACTGAAGCTTTCTTT. It specifies CASSRDKYTEAFF.

The chain uses TRBV5-4 and TRBJ2-5; D uncertain. The CDR3 covers 13 residues. Between the trimmed V and J ends, which lost 1 base and 5 bases, there was a span of 9 bases. The V gene's germline CDR1 is SGHNT and CDR2 YYREEE (reference sequence). The CDR3 reads CASSLFPRETQYF. The CDR3 nucleotides are TGTGCCAGCAGCTTGTTCCCTAGGGAGACCCAGTACTTC.

In its sample, this clonotype was seen once. This chain connects TRBV12-3 or TRBV12-4 to TRBJ2-4; D is undetermined. This CDR3 has 15 residues. Trimming pared 7 bases from V and 6 bases from J, leaving 19 bases between. CDR3 coding DNA: TGTGCCAGCAAACAAGTAGGAACAGCAGGAAACATTCAGTACTTC. Translated: CASKQVGTAGNIQYF.

This chain's CDR3 is CATSGQGQNTEAFF. CDR3 sequence (DNA): TGTGCCACCAGCGGACAGGGACAGAACACTGAAGCTTTCTTT. The chain links TRBV15 to TRBJ1-1; 8 bases map to TRBD1. The V gene end was trimmed by 5 bases and the J gene end by 1 base; junction bases not matched to a gene: 3. Germline V lookup: CDR1 LNHNV, CDR2 YYDKDF (reference sequence). This CDR3 contains 14 residues. The full variable domain, completed using reference TRBV15 and TRBJ1-1, is DAMVIQNPRYQVTQFGKPVTLSCSQTLNHNVMYWYQQKSSQAPKLLFHYYDKDFNNEADTPDNFQSRRPNTSFCFLDIRSPGLGDTAMYLCATSGQGQNTEAFFGQGTRLTVV.

This clonotype has only one observation. The genes are TRBV11-3 and TRBJ2-7; D gene ambiguous. Germline values: CDR1 SGHNT, CDR2 YENEEA. The germline V and J ends were trimmed by 5 bases and 7 bases, with 18 bases remaining between them. The CDR3 totals 14 residues. The CDR3 sequence: CASSPPRALVEQYF. The CDR3 DNA is TGTGCCAGCAGCCCCCCTCGAGCCCTTGTGGAGCAGTACTTC.

The chain combines TRBV6-2 or TRBV6-3 with TRBJ2-7, with 8 bases that match TRBD1. The ends lost 2 bases at V and 2 bases at J; junction bases unmatched: 2. The CDR3 is 14 amino acids. Germline loops: CDR1 MNHEY, CDR2 SVGEGT. The CDR3 protein is CASSYRTGPYEQYF. The CDR3 coding sequence is TGTGCCAGCAGTTACAGGACAGGGCCCTACGAGCAGTACTTC.

The chain links TRBV7-9 to TRBJ1-3; 7 bases are shared with TRBD1. Looked up from germline, CDR1 is SEHNR and CDR2 is FQNEAQ (reference sequence). This CDR3 region has 15 residues. The J segment lost 2 bases and the V segment lost 3 bases, leaving 4 bases of the junction unmatched. In DNA form, the CDR3 reads TGTGCCAGCAGCTTCCCCGGGACAGCTGGAAACACCATATATTTT. It encodes CASSFPGTAGNTIYF.

This clonotype was picked up a small number of times. The chain employs TRBV10-1 and TRBJ1-1; 9 positions match TRBD1. The V gene end was trimmed by 5 bases and the J gene end by 1 base; junction bases not matched to a gene: 5. CDR3 length: 15 residues. Germline lookup yields CDR1 WNHNN and CDR2 SYGVQD (reference sequence). This CDR3 is CASSPGTGRNTEAFF. The CDR3 region has the DNA TGCGCCAGCAGTCCCGGGACAGGGCGGAACACTGAAGCTTTCTTT.

V gene TRBV28 combines with J gene TRBJ2-7, with 9 bases aligning to TRBD2. Germline loops: CDR1 MDHEN, CDR2 SYDVKM. There are 16 residues in the CDR3. Trimming removed 3 bases from V and 2 bases from J; junction bases left unmatched: 8. CDR3 nucleotides: TGTGCCAGCAGTTTTGGGCTAGCGGGACTTACCTACGAGCAGTACTTC. Translation: CASSFGLAGLTYEQYF.

This clonotype showed up just a few times. The rearrangement uses TRBV5-6 and TRBJ1-2, with D hard to call. The CDR3 runs 12 residues. V lost 0 bases and J 7 bases, leaving 7 bases between the germline ends. Germline values: CDR1 SGHDT, CDR2 YYEEEE. CDR3 bases: TGTGCCAGCAGCTTGGTTTCGGGTGGCTACACCTTC. Its translation: CASSLVSGGYTF.

The chain links TRBV2 to TRBJ2-7, with a weak D call TRBD2 (6 bases). Trimming shortened V by 5 bases and J by 4 bases, and 9 bases separated the two germline ends. This CDR3 region has 12 residues. Germline values: CDR1 SNHLY, CDR2 FYNNEI. CDR3 bases: TGTGCCAGCAGTCCCCGGGAGTACGAGCAGTACTTC. Translating gives CASSPREYEQYF.

V gene TRBV24-1 combines with J gene TRBJ2-3; no reliable D call. This CDR3 region has 14 residues. V was cut by 4 bases and J by 4 bases, with 11 bases left in between. Germline V CDR1 and CDR2: KGHDR, SFDVKD. The DNA for the CDR3 is TGTGCCACCAGTGACCCCGGGTCTTCAGATACGCAGTATTTT. This sequence encodes CATSDPGSSDTQYF.

Only a few counts were recorded for this clonotype. The chain couples TRBV6-5 to TRBJ2-5; D is unclear. This CDR3 contains 16 residues. CDR1 and CDR2 (germline): MNHEY, SVGAGI. The ends were cut back, 0 bases at V and 8 bases at J, with 19 bases in the middle. CDR3 nucleotide sequence: TGTGCCAGCAGTTACTCTACCCCACTTGTGTCCGAAACCCAGTACTTC. Amino acid sequence: CASSYSTPLVSETQYF.